The TCR beta chain under discussion was sequenced for a study of control samples from healthy donors and cancer patients. The data were produced by immunoSEQ multiplex PCR, yet TCRdb's version contains in-frame clones alone and is incomplete. Of approximately 110,000 clones listed, 90% are singletons. Germline loops: CDR1 MDHEN, CDR2 SYDVKM. V was pared by 2 bases and J by 0 bases, with 4 bases of the junction left unmatched. There are 15 residues in the CDR3. This clone was observed once. Material: blood. The receptor's source is a human donor in good health. The donor label of this sample is uncertain. The genes are TRBV28 and TRBJ2-7, with TRBD1 identical over 7 bases. This CDR3 reads CASSLQQGSSYEQYF. The CDR3 coding sequence is TGTGCCAGCAGTTTACAACAGGGGAGCTCCTACGAGCAGTACTTC.